The present entry profiles one TCR beta chain with its context. This record comes from a study of OX40 agonist ivuxolimab in advanced cancers. Germline V gene sequence: CDR1 SNHLY, CDR2 FYNNEI. V was shortened by 3 bases and J by 1 base, with 14 bases between the two germline ends. CDR3 length equals 16 residues. Sequenced by immunoSEQ multiplex PCR; TCRdb stores in-frame clones only, minus some. The sample consists of some 50,000 clones, 75% to 90% of them appearing once. The sequenced sample was CD4+ or CD8+ T cells sorted from blood, obtained in a trial of the OX40 agonist ivuxolimab. This sequence originates from an adult with an advanced solid tumor such as melanoma, head and neck, liver or kidney cancer. V and J are TRBV2 and TRBJ2-3, with D perhaps being TRBD1 or TRBD2 (5 bases each). The chain's CDR3 is CASSEGTSLRTDTQYF. The CDR3 DNA is TGTGCCAGCAGTGAGGGGACGAGCCTTCGCACAGATACGCAGTATTTT.